This TCR beta chain was recorded in a study of neurological immune-mediated disorders. General study findings and limits: CDR3 amino acid sequences of expanded clones were not shared across subjects, a result suggesting private repertoires in all groups.

MiXCR, applied by TCRdb to the 5' RACE reads, yields one record per CDR3 protein. This sample carries 55,000 to 70,000 distinct CDR3 sequences, around a tenth of them seen once, and the ten largest clones take about 6.6%. This CDR3 region has 9 residues. Germline CDR1 and CDR2: SQVTM and ANQGSEA. V lost 3 bases to trimming and J lost 8 bases, with 4 bases between them. Time point in this sample: longitudinal time-point 1 (baseline). In the case of this clonotype: Its antigen is unknown.

The source material was PBMCs. The source is a male donor with HTLV-1-associated myelopathy (HAM/TSP). The chain combines TRBV29-1 with TRBJ1-1; D gene unclear. CDR3 DNA sequence: TGCAGCGTTGACAAGGAAGCTTTCTTT. Residues: CSVDKEAFF. Using reference TRBV29-1 and TRBJ1-1 for the parts outside the CDR3, the full variable domain is SAVISQKPSRDICQRGTSLTIQCQVDSQVTMMFWYRQQPGQSLTLIATANQGSEATYESGFVIDKFPISRPNLTFSTLTVSNMSPEDSSIYLCSVDKEAFFGQGTRLTVV.